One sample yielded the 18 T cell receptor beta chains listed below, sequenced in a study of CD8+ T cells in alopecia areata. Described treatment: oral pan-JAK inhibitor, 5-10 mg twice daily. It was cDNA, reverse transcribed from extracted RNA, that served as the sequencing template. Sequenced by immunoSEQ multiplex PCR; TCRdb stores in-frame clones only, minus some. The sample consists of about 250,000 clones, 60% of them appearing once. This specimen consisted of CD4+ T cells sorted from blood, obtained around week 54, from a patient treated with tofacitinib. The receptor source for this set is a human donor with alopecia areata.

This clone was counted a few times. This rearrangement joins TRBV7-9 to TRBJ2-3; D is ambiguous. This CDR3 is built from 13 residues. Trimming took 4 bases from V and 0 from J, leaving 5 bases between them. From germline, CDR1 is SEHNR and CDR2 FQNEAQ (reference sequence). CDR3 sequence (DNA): TGTGCCAGCAGCTACGACAGCACAGATACGCAGTATTTT. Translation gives CASSYDSTDTQYF.

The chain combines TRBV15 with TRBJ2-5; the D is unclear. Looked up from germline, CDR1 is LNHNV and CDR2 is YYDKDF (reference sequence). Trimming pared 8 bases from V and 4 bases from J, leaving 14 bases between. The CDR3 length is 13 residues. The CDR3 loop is CATALAPRETQYF. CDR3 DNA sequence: TGTGCCACCGCCCTTGCCCCCAGAGAGACCCAGTACTTC. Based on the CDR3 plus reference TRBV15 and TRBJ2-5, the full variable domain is DAMVIQNPRYQVTQFGKPVTLSCSQTLNHNVMYWYQQKSSQAPKLLFHYYDKDFNNEADTPDNFQSRRPNTSFCFLDIRSPGLGDTAMYLCATALAPRETQYFGPGTRLLVL.

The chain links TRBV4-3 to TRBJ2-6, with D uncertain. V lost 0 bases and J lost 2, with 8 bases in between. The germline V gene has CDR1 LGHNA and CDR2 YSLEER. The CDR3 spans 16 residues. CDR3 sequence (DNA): TGCGCCAGCAGCCAAGACTTGGTGGCTGGGGCCAACGTCCTGACTTTC. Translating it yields CASSQDLVAGANVLTF.

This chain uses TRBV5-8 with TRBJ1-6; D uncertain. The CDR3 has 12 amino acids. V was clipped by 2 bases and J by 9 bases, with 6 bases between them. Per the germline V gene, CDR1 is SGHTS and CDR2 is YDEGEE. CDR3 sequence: CASSFLLSPLHF. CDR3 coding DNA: TGTGCCAGCAGCTTTCTGCTTTCACCCCTCCACTTT.

CDR3 residues: CAISAGGGETQYF. CDR3 bases: TGTGCCATCAGTGCAGGGGGCGGGGAGACCCAGTACTTC. The rearrangement links TRBV10-3 to TRBJ2-5; 8 nucleotides align to TRBD1. In germline, CDR1 is ENHRY, CDR2 SYGVKD. V shed 4 bases and J 5 bases; nucleotides not matched to a gene: 3. The CDR3 runs 13 residues.

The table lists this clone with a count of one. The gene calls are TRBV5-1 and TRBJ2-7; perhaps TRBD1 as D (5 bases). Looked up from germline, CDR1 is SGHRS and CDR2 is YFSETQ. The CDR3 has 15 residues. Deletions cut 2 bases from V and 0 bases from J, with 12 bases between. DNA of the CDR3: TGCGCCAGCAGCTTTACTATGGACAACTCCTACGAGCAGTACTTC. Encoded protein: CASSFTMDNSYEQYF.

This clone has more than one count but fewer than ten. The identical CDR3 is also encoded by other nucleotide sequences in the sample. Written as DNA, the CDR3 is TGTGCCAGTAGTATCACTGGGACAGATACGCAGTATTTT. Protein sequence: CASSITGTDTQYF. The V gene is TRBV19, the J gene TRBJ2-3; D not certain. Trimming pared 3 bases from V and 3 bases from J, leaving 7 bases between. The CDR3 has 13 residues. Germline lookup yields CDR1 LNHDA and CDR2 SQIVND (reference sequence).

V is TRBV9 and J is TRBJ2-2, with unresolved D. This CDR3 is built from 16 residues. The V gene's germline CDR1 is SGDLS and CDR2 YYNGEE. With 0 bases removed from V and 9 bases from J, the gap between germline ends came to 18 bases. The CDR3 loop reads CASSVEASRWWRELFF. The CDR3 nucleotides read TGTGCCAGCAGCGTAGAAGCCTCGAGATGGTGGCGGGAGCTGTTTTTT.

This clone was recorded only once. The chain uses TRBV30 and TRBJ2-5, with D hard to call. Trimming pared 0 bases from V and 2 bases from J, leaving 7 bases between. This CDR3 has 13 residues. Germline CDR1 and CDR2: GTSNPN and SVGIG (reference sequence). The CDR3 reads CAWSVKPQETQYF. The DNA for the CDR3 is TGTGCCTGGAGTGTCAAGCCACAAGAGACCCAGTACTTC.

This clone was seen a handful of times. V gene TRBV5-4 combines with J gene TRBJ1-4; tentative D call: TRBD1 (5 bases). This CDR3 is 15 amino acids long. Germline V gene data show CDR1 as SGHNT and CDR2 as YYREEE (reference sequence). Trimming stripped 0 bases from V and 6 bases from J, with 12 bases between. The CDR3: CASSLAPGRDEKLFF. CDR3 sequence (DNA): TGTGCCAGCAGCTTGGCTCCAGGGCGGGATGAAAAACTGTTTTTT. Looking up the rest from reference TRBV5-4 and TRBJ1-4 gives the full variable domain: ETGVTQSPTHLIKTRGQQVTLRCSSQSGHNTVSWYQQALGQGPQFIFQYYREEENGRGNFPPRFSGLQFPNYSSELNVNALELDDSALYLCASSLAPGRDEKLFFGSGTQLSVL.

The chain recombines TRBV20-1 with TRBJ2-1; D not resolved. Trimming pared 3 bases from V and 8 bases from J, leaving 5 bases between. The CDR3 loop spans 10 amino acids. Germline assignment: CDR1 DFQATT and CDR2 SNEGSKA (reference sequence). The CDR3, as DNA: TGCAGTGCTAGGAGGTATGAGCAGTTCTTC. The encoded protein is CSARRYEQFF.

The chain's CDR3 is CATSRDPSREAFF. In DNA form, the CDR3 reads TGTGCCACCAGCAGAGATCCCTCGCGGGAAGCTTTCTTT. The genes are TRBV15 and TRBJ1-1; the D is unclear. The CDR3 has 13 amino acids. V lost 0 bases, J lost 8 bases, and 10 bases lay in between. Germline V gene data show CDR1 as LNHNV and CDR2 as YYDKDF (reference sequence).

The CDR3 region has the DNA TGCGCCAGCAGCTTTACAGGGAAGTCCTACGAGCAGTACTTC. Its translation: CASSFTGKSYEQYF. The chain carries TRBV4-1 and TRBJ2-7, with D perhaps TRBD1 (6 bases). The length of the CDR3 is 14 residues. The germline CDR1 and CDR2 sequences are MGHRA and YSYEKL. V lost 5 bases and J lost 1, with 12 bases in between.

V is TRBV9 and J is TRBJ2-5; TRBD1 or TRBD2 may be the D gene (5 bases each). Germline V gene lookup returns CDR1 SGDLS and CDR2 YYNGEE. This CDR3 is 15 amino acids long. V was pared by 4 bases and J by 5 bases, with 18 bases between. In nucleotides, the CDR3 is TGTGCCAGCAGCAGTGGGGCAGCAACGGGGGAGACCCAGTACTTC. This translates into CASSSGAATGETQYF.

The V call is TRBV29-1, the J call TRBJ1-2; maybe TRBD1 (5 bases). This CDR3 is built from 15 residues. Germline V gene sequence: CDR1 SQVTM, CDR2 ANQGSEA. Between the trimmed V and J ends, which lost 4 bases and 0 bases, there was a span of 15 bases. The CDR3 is CSVAGQAASNYGYTF. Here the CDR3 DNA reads TGCAGCGTTGCAGGGCAGGCAGCCTCTAACTATGGCTACACCTTC.

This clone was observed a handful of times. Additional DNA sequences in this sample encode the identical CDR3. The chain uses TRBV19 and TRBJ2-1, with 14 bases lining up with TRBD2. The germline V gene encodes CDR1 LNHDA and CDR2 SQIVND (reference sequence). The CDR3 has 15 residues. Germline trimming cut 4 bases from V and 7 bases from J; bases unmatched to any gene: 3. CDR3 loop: CASSTRLAGGNEQFF. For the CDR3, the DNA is TGTGCCAGTAGTACGAGACTAGCGGGGGGGAATGAGCAGTTCTTC.

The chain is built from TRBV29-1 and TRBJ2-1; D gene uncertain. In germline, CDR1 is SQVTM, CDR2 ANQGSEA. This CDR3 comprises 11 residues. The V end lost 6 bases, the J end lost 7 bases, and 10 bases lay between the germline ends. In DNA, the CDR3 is TGCAGCGTGTTCTCGGTTAATGAGCAGTTCTTC. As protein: CSVFSVNEQFF.

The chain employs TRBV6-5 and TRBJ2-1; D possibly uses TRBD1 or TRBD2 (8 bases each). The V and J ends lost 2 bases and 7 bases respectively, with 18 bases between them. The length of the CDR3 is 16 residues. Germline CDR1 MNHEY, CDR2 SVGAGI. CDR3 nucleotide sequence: TGTGCCAGCAGTTACAGTCGGGGGGGACAGGAGAATGAGCAGTTCTTC. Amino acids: CASSYSRGGQENEQFF.